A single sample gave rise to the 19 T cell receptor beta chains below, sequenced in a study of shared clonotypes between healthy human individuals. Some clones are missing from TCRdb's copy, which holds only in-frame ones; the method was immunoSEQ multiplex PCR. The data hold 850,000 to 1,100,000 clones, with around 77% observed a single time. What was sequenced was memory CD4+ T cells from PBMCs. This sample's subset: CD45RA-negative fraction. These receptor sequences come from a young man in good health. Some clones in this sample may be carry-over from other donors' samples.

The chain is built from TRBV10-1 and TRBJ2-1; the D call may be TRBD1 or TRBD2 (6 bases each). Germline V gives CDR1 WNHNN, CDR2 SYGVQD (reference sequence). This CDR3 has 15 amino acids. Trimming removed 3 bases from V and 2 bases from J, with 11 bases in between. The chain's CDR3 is CASSDTGGPYNEQFF. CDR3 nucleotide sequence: TGCGCCAGCAGTGATACCGGGGGCCCCTACAATGAGCAGTTCTTC.

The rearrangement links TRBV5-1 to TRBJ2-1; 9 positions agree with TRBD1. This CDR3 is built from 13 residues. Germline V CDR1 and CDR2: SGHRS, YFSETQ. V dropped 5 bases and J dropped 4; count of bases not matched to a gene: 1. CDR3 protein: CASRDRGYNEQFF. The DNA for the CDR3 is TGCGCCAGCAGGGACAGGGGATACAATGAGCAGTTCTTC.

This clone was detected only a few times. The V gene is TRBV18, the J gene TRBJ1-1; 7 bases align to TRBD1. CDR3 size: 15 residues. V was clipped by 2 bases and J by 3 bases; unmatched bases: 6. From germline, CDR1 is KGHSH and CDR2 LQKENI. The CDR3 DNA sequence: TGTGCCAGCTCACCAAATGCAGGGGGTGACACTGAAGCTTTCTTT. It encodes CASSPNAGGDTEAFF. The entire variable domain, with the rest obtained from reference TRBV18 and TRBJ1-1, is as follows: NAGVMQNPRHLVRRRGQEARLRCSPMKGHSHVYWYRQLPEEGLKFMVYLQKENIIDESGMPKERFSAEFPKEGPSILRIQQVVRGDSAAYFCASSPNAGGDTEAFFGQGTRLTVV.

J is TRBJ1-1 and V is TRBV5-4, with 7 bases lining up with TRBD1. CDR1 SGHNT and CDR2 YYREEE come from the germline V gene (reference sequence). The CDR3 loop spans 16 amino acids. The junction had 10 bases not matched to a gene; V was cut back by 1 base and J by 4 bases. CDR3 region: CASSLSRGRGVTEAFF. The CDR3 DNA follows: TGTGCCAGCAGCTTGTCCAGGGGGAGGGGGGTCACTGAAGCTTTCTTT.

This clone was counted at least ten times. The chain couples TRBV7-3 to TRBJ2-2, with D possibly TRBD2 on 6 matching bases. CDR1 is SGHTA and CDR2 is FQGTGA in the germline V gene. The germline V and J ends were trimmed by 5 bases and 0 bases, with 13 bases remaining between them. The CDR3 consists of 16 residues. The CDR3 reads CASSQAGGTNTGELFF. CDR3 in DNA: TGTGCCAGCAGCCAGGCGGGCGGGACGAACACCGGGGAGCTGTTTTTT.

CDR3 amino acids: CASSQDGGLVPQHF. The CDR3, as DNA: TGCGCCAGCAGCCAAGATGGGGGTCTAGTGCCCCAGCATTTT. The J gene is TRBJ1-5, the V gene TRBV4-1; D may be TRBD1 (5 bases). The V end lost 0 bases, the J end lost 9 bases, and 12 bases lay between the germline ends. Germline V gives CDR1 MGHRA, CDR2 YSYEKL. The CDR3 has 14 residues.

CDR3 nucleotide sequence: TGTGCCAGCAGCGCACGGACAGACGAACACAATGAGCAGTTCTTC. Protein: CASSARTDEHNEQFF. V usage is TRBV9 and J usage is TRBJ2-1; D may be TRBD1 (6 bases). Germline CDR1 is SGDLS and CDR2 is YYNGEE. This CDR3 is built from 15 residues. V lost 3 bases and J lost 5, with 15 bases in between.

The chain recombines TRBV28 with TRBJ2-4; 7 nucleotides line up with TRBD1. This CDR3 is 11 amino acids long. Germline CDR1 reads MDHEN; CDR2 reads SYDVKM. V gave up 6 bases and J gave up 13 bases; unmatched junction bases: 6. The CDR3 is CASRGEGQQYF. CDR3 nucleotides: TGTGCCAGCAGAGGAGAGGGACAGCAGTACTTC.

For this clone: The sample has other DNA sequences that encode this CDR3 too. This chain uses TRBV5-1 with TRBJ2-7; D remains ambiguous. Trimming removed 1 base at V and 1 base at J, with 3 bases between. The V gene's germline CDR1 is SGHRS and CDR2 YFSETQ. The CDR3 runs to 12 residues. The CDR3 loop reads CASSLTSYEQYF. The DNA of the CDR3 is TGCGCCAGCAGCTTGACGTCCTACGAGCAGTACTTC.

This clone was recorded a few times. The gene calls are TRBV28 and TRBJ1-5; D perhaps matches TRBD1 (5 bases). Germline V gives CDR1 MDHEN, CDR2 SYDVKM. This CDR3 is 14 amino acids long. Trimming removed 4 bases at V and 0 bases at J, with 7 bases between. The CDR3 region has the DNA TGTGCCAGCAGTTCGACAGATAGCAATCAGCCCCAGCATTTT. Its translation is CASSSTDSNQPQHF. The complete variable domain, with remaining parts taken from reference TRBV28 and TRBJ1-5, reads DVKVTQSSRYLVKRTGEKVFLECVQDMDHENMFWYRQDPGLGLRLIYFSYDVKMKEKGDIPEGYSVSREKKERFSLILESASTNQTSMYLCASSSTDSNQPQHFGDGTRLSIL.

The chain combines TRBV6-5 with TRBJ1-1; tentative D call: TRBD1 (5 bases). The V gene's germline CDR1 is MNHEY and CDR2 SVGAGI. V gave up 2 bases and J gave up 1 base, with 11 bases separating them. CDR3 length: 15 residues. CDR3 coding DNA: TGTGCCAGCAGTTACGTTGCCAGGGCGAACACTGAAGCTTTCTTT. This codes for CASSYVARANTEAFF.

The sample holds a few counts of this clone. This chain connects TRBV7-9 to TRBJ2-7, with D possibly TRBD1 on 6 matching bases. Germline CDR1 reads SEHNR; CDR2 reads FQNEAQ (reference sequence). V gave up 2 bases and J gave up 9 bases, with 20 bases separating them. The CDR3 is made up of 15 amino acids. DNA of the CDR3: TGTGCCAGCAGCTTATTACAGGGCGGAATTTTTGCGCAGTACTTC. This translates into CASSLLQGGIFAQYF.

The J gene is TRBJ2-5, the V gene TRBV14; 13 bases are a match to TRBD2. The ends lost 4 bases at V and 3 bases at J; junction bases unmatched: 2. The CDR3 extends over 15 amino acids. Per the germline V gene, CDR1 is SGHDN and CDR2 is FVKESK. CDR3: CASSPGLAGEETQYF. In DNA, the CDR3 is TGTGCCAGCAGCCCTGGACTAGCGGGGGAAGAGACCCAGTACTTC.

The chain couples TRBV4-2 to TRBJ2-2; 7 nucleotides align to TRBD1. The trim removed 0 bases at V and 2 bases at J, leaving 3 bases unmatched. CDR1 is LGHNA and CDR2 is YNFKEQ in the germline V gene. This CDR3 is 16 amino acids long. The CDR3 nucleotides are TGTGCCAGCAGCCAAGAAGGGGGCGTTAACACCGGGGAGCTGTTTTTT. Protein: CASSQEGGVNTGELFF.

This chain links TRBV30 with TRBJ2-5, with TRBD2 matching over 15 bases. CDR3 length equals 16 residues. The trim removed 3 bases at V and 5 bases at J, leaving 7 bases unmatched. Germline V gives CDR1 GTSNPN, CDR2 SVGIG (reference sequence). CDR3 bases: TGTGCCTGGAGCCGGGGACTAGCGGGAGGATGGGAGACCCAGTACTTC. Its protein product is CAWSRGLAGGWETQYF.

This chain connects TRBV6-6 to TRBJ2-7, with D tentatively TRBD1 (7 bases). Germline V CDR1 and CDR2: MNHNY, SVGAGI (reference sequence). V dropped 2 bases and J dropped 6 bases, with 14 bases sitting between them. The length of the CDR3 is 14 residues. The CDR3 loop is CASSYGGTELEQYF. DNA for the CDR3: TGTGCCAGCAGTTACGGCGGGACAGAGCTCGAGCAGTACTTC.

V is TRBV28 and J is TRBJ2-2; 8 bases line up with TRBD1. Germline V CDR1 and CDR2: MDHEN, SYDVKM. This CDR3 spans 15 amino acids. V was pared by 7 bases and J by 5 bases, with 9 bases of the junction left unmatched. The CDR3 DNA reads TGTGCCAGCACCCCGACAGGGGTTAAGACCGGGGAGCTGTTTTTT. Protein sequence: CASTPTGVKTGELFF.

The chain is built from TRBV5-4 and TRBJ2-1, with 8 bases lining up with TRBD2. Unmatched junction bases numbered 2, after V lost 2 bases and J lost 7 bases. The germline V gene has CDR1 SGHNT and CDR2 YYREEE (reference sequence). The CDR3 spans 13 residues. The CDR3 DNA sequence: TGTGCCAGCAGCTTCCGGGGGGGAAATGAGCAGTTCTTC. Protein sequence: CASSFRGGNEQFF. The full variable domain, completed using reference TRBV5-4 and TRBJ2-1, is ETGVTQSPTHLIKTRGQQVTLRCSSQSGHNTVSWYQQALGQGPQFIFQYYREEENGRGNFPPRFSGLQFPNYSSELNVNALELDDSALYLCASSFRGGNEQFFGPGTRLTVL.

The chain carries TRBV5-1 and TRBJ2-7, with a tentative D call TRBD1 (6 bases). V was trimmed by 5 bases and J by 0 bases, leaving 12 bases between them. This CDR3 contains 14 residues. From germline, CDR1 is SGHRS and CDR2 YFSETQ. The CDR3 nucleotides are TGCGCCAGCAGTGTGACAGGAGACTCCTACGAGCAGTACTTC. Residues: CASSVTGDSYEQYF.